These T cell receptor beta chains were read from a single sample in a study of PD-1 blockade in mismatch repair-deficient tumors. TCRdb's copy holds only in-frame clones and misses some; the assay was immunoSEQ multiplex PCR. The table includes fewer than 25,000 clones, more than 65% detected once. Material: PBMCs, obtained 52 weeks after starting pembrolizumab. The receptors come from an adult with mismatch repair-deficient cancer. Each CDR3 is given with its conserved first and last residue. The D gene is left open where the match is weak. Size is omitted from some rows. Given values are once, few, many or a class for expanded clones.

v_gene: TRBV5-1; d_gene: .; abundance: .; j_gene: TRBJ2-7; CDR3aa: CASSLVLAQSDEQYF; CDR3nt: TGCGCCAGCAGCTTGGTACTAGCCCAGTCAGACGAGCAGTACTTC
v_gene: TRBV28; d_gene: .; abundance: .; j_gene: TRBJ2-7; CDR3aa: CASREQGAYEQYF; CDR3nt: TGTGCCAGCCGGGAACAGGGTGCCTACGAGCAGTACTTC
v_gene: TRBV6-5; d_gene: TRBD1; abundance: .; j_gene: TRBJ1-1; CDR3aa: CASRQGSGTEAFF; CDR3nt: TGTGCCAGCAGACAGGGGTCGGGCACTGAAGCTTTCTTT
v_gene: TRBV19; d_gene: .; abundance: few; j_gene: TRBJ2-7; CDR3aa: CASSKELTATVEQYF; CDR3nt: TGTGCCAGTAGCAAGGAATTGACAGCGACGGTCGAGCAGTACTTC
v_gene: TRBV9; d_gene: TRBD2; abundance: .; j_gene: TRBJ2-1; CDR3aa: CASSVGRLAGYEQFF; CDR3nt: TGTGCCAGCAGCGTAGGCAGACTAGCGGGATATGAGCAGTTCTTC
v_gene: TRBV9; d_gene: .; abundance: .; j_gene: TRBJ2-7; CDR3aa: CASSQWMDSYEQYF; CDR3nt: TGTGCCAGCAGCCAATGGATGGACAGCTACGAGCAGTACTTC
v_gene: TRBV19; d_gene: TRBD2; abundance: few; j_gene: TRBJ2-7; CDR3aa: CASSIGLAGSPSYEQYF; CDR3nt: TGTGCCAGTAGTATCGGACTAGCGGGATCCCCCTCCTACGAGCAGTACTTC
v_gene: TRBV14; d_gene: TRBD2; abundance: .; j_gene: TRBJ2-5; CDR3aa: CASSQRGGEWETQYF; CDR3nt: TGTGCCAGCAGCCAACGTGGGGGGGAATGGGAGACCCAGTACTTC
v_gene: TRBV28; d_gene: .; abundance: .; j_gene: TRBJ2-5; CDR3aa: CASNLEEGTQYF; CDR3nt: TGTGCCAGCAATTTGGAGGAGGGAACCCAGTACTTC
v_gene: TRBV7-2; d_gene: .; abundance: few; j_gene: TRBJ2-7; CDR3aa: CASSEESFSYEQYF; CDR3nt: TGTGCCAGCAGCGAGGAGTCCTTCTCCTACGAGCAGTACTTC
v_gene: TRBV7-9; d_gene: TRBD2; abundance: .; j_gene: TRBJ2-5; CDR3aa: CASSSIAGTSSQETQYF; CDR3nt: TGTGCCAGCAGCTCAATAGCCGGGACTAGCTCTCAAGAGACCCAGTACTTC
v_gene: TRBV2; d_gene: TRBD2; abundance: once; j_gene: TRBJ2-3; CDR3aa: CASQASGSTYTQYF; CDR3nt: TGTGCCAGCCAGGCTAGCGGAAGCACATATACGCAGTATTTT
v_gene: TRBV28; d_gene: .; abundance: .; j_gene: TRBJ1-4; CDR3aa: CASRGARRGANEKLFF; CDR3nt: TGTGCCAGCAGGGGGGCCAGAAGAGGGGCTAATGAAAAACTGTTTTTT
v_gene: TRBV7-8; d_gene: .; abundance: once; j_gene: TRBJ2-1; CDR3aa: CASSLTGGTTSDEQFF; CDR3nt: TGTGCCAGCAGCCTTACGGGCGGGACGACAAGCGATGAGCAGTTCTTC
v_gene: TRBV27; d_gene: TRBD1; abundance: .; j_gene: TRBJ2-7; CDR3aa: CASSRYPQGDEQYF; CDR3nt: TGTGCCAGCAGTCGCTATCCCCAGGGGGACGAGCAGTACTTC
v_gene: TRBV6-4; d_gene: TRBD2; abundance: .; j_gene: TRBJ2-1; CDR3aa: CASKGPGPRSGSTNEQFF; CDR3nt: TGTGCCAGCAAAGGCCCCGGGCCCAGGAGCGGGAGTACGAATGAGCAGTTCTTC
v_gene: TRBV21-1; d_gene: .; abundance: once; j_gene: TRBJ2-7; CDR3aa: CASRVGGRTSGIFSYEQYF; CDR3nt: TGTGCCAGCAGGGTCGGGGGCAGGACTAGCGGGATTTTCTCCTACGAGCAGTACTTC
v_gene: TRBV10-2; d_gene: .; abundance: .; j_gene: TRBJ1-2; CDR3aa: CAIHREGGYTF; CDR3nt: TGCGCCATCCACAGGGAGGGTGGCTACACCTTC
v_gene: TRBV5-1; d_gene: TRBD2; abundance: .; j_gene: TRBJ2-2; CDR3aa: CASSQTSGSTGELFF; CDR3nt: TGCGCCAGCAGCCAAACTAGCGGGAGTACCGGGGAGCTGTTTTTT
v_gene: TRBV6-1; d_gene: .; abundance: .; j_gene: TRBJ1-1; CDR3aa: CASIGTTWGTEAFF; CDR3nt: TGTGCCAGCATCGGGACAACTTGGGGCACTGAAGCTTTCTTT
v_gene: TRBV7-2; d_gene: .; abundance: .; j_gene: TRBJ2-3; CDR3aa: CASSQPPYTDTQYF; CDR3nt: TGTGCCAGCAGCCAACCCCCCTACACAGATACGCAGTATTTT
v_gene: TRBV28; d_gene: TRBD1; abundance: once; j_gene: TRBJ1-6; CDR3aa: CASSAGTVDNSPLHF; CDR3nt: TGTGCCAGCAGTGCCGGGACAGTCGATAATTCACCCCTCCACTTT
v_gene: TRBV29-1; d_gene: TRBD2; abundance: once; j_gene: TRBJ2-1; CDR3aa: CTCWGGNEQFF; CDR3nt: TGCACCTGTTGGGGGGGCAATGAGCAGTTCTTC
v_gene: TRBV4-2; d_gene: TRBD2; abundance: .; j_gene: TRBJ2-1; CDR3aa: CASSPEVGGRGVTDEQFF; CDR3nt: TGTGCCAGCAGCCCAGAGGTGGGCGGGAGGGGGGTCACGGATGAGCAGTTCTTC
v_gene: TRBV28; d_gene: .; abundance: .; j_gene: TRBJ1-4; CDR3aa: CASSFNSGDNEKLFF; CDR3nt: TGTGCCAGCAGTTTTAATTCGGGGGATAATGAAAAACTGTTTTTT
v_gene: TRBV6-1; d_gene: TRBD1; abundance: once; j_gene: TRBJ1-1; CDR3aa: CASSEYGTVNTEAFF; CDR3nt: TGTGCCAGCAGTGAATATGGGACAGTGAACACTGAAGCTTTCTTT
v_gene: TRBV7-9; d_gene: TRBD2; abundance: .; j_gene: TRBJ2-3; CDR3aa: CASSRGRADIADTQYF; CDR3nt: TGTGCCAGCAGTCGAGGGAGGGCCGATATCGCAGATACGCAGTATTTT
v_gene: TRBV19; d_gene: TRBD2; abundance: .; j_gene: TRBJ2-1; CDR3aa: CASRALAGSNEQFF; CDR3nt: TGTGCCAGTAGGGCACTAGCGGGATCCAATGAGCAGTTCTTC
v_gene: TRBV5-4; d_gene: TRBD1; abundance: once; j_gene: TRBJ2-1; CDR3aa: CASSNQGGSRGSYNEQFF; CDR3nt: TGTGCCAGCAGCAACCAAGGGGGCTCGAGAGGGTCCTACAATGAGCAGTTCTTC
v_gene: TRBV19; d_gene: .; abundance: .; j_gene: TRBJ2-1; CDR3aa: CASSIARDAYNEQFF; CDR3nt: TGTGCCAGTAGTATCGCCCGGGATGCCTACAATGAGCAGTTCTTC
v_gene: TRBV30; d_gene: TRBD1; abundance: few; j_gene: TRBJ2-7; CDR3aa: CAWSRQGYEQYF; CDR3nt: TGTGCCTGGAGTAGACAGGGGTACGAGCAGTACTTC
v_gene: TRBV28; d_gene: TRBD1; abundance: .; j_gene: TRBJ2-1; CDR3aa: CATGRTGEHNEQFF; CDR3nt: TGTGCCACCGGCCGTACAGGGGAGCACAATGAGCAGTTCTTC
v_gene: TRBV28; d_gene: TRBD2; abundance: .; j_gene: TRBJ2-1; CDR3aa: CASSHHSGGNNEQFF; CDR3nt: TGTGCCAGCAGCCACCATAGCGGGGGTAACAATGAGCAGTTCTTC
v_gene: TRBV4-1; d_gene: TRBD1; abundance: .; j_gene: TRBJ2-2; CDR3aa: CASSHRTGVNTGELFF; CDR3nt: TGCGCCAGCAGCCACCGGACAGGGGTGAACACCGGGGAGCTGTTTTTT
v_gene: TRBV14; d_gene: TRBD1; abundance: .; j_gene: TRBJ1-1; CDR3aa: CASNRQGNTEAFF; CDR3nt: TGTGCCAGCAACCGACAGGGAAACACTGAAGCTTTCTTT
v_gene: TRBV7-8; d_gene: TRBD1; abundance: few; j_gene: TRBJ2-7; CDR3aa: CASSARVPGQGTKSYEQYF; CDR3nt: TGTGCCAGCAGCGCGCGGGTCCCGGGACAGGGGACAAAATCCTACGAGCAGTACTTC
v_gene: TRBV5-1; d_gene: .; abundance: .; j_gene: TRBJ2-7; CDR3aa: CASSLALYGTYEQYF; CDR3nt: TGCGCCAGCAGCTTGGCCCTCTACGGGACCTACGAGCAGTACTTC